One and the same sample provided the 26 T cell receptor beta chains below, sequenced in a study of beta chain features in type 1 diabetes. What was sequenced were expressed TCRB transcripts, since all of the isolated RNA had been reverse transcribed. Some clones are missing from TCRdb's copy, which holds only in-frame ones; the method was immunoSEQ multiplex PCR. The sample contains 150,000 to 170,000 clones, around 8% of which appear only once. Sequencing input: central memory CD4+ T cells from blood. Receptor source: a man between 18 and 35 years old in good health.

This clone was picked up a small number of times. The chain uses TRBV13 and TRBJ2-1; D uncertain. Germline values: CDR1 PRHDT, CDR2 FYEKMQ (reference sequence). V shed 5 bases and J shed 6 bases, with 11 bases lying between them. The CDR3 sequence is 13 residues long. The CDR3 DNA reads TGTGCCAGCAGCCACCAAGCTCCCAATGAGCAGTTCTTC. Amino acids: CASSHQAPNEQFF. The whole variable domain, remainder taken from reference TRBV13 and TRBJ2-1, is AAGVIQSPRHLIKEKRETATLKCYPIPRHDTVYWYQQGPGQDPQFLISFYEKMQSDKGSIPDRFSAQQFSDYHSELNMSSLELGDSALYFCASSHQAPNEQFFGPGTRLTVL.

This clone was observed many times. This sequence joins TRBV18 and TRBJ2-5; no reliable D call. CDR1 KGHSH and CDR2 LQKENI come from the germline V gene. The CDR3 contains 13 residues. V was trimmed by 3 bases and J by 4 bases, leaving 9 bases between them. The CDR3 here is CASSPSYLETQYF. Here the CDR3 DNA reads TGTGCCAGCTCACCTTCCTACCTAGAGACCCAGTACTTC.

This clone was recorded a few times. The chain joins TRBV19 to TRBJ2-3; 8 bases map to TRBD2. The CDR3 consists of 15 residues. V trimming: 5 bases; J trimming: 5 bases; junction bases outside the gene matches: 9. Looked up from germline, CDR1 is LNHDA and CDR2 is SQIVND (reference sequence). Written as DNA, the CDR3 is TGTGCCAGTAGTGTGGGAGCGGGAGAGGGAGATACGCAGTATTTT. As protein: CASSVGAGEGDTQYF.

The rearrangement joins TRBV18 to TRBJ2-7, with D possibly matching TRBD2 (5 bases). Trimming removed 2 bases at V and 5 bases at J, with 10 bases between. Germline V gene lookup returns CDR1 KGHSH and CDR2 LQKENI. The CDR3 contains 13 residues. The CDR3 DNA reads TGTGCCAGCTCACCAGTGGGAGAGGACGAGCAGTACTTC. Its protein product is CASSPVGEDEQYF.

CDR3 protein: CASSRGWAGANVLTF. CDR3 nucleotide sequence: TGTGCCAGCAGTAGGGGCTGGGCTGGGGCCAACGTCCTGACTTTC. The rearrangement joins TRBV28 to TRBJ2-6, with a weak D call TRBD1 (5 bases). The CDR3 length is 15 residues. CDR1 and CDR2 from the germline V gene are MDHEN and SYDVKM. V was cut by 5 bases and J by 2 bases, with 10 bases left in between.

A few counts support this clone. The rearrangement joins TRBV7-3 to TRBJ2-5; tentatively, D is TRBD1 (5 bases). The germline V gene encodes CDR1 SGHTA and CDR2 FQGTGA. The CDR3 totals 14 residues. V lost 4 bases to trimming and J lost 7 bases, with 16 bases between them. The CDR3 coding sequence is TGTGCCAGCAGCTCCCCTGGACCCCAGGGGACCCAGTACTTC. It codes for CASSSPGPQGTQYF.

The chain employs TRBV29-1 and TRBJ2-5; perhaps TRBD1 as D (6 bases). There are 13 residues in the CDR3. Germline V CDR1 and CDR2: SQVTM, ANQGSEA. Trimming removed 4 bases at V and 2 bases at J, with 11 bases between. The CDR3: CSVGPGVQETQYF. As DNA, the CDR3 is TGCAGCGTTGGCCCAGGGGTACAAGAGACCCAGTACTTC.

This clone was seen a few times. The V and J genes are TRBV11-1 and TRBJ2-3; D may be TRBD2 (6 bases). V was shortened by 3 bases and J by 5 bases, with 21 bases between the two germline ends. CDR1 SGHAT and CDR2 FQDESV come from the germline V gene (reference sequence). This CDR3 comprises 17 residues. The DNA of the CDR3 is TGTGCCAGCAGCTTGAGAAGGGCCCGCCCCGGGGGAGATACGCAGTATTTT. It specifies CASSLRRARPGGDTQYF.

Only a few counts were recorded for this clone. The chain joins TRBV7-2 to TRBJ1-2; possibly TRBD1 for D (5 bases). The V gene lost 5 bases and the J gene lost 6 bases, with 13 bases spanning the gap. Looked up from germline, CDR1 is SGHTA and CDR2 is FQGNSA. This CDR3 contains 13 residues. CDR3 in amino acids: CASSPLGGNGYTF. In nucleotides, the CDR3 is TGTGCCAGCAGCCCGCTCGGGGGGAATGGCTACACCTTC.

This clone was seen many times. The chain uses TRBV28 and TRBJ2-5, with 8 bases fitting TRBD1. Germline lookup yields CDR1 MDHEN and CDR2 SYDVKM. J was trimmed by 5 bases and V by 3 bases; bases with no gene match: 2. The CDR3 extends over 13 amino acids. In DNA form, the CDR3 reads TGTGCCAGCAGTTTTGGGGACAGGGAGACCCAGTACTTC. Protein: CASSFGDRETQYF.

This clone was seen a handful of times. This specimen includes other DNA sequences encoding the same CDR3. V is TRBV5-6 and J is TRBJ2-3, with D perhaps matching TRBD2 (6 bases). V was shortened by 0 bases and J by 5 bases, with 13 bases between the two germline ends. This CDR3 spans 15 amino acids. Germline CDR1 reads SGHDT; CDR2 reads YYEEEE. CDR3 residues: CASSLGGGLGDTQYF. The CDR3 nucleotides read TGTGCCAGCAGCTTGGGGGGAGGTCTGGGAGATACGCAGTATTTT.

This chain joins TRBV7-3 and TRBJ2-5; 7 bases fit TRBD2. This CDR3 spans 16 amino acids. After removal of 5 bases from V and 2 bases from J, the junction contained 11 bases not matched to a gene. The germline V gene encodes CDR1 SGHTA and CDR2 FQGTGA. The CDR3 coding sequence is TGTGCCAGCAGCCCCCACGGGCGGGGGATTCAAGAGACCCAGTACTTC. Amino acids: CASSPHGRGIQETQYF.

V gene TRBV7-2 combines with J gene TRBJ2-3; 7 bases are a match to TRBD2. V trimming: 2 bases; J trimming: 5 bases; junction bases outside the gene matches: 7. Germline CDR1 SGHTA, CDR2 FQGNSA. This CDR3 region has 15 residues. This chain's CDR3 is CASSLTAGVLDTQYF. CDR3 DNA sequence: TGTGCCAGCAGCTTAACTGCGGGGGTTCTAGATACGCAGTATTTT.

This clone was counted between two and nine times. V usage is TRBV6-1 and J usage is TRBJ2-2, with D possibly TRBD2 on 5 matching bases. This CDR3 spans 16 amino acids. The germline gives CDR1 MNHNS, CDR2 SASEGT. Trimming stripped 0 bases from V and 6 bases from J, with 14 bases between. The CDR3 protein is CASSEAALSGAGELFF. In DNA form, the CDR3 reads TGTGCCAGCAGTGAAGCCGCCCTATCCGGGGCCGGGGAGCTGTTTTTT.

This clone was counted a few times. As DNA, the CDR3 is TGTGCCAGCTCAAATAGCATCTCTCACTATGGCTACACCTTC. It codes for CASSNSISHYGYTF. The rearrangement joins TRBV18 to TRBJ1-2; D ambiguous. Trimming took off 5 bases at V and 3 bases at J, with 13 bases between the two ends. Germline V lookup: CDR1 KGHSH, CDR2 LQKENI. CDR3 length: 14 amino acids.

J is TRBJ1-2 and V is TRBV5-5; 8 bases are a match to TRBD1. Germline V gene sequence: CDR1 SGHKS, CDR2 YYEKEE (reference sequence). This CDR3 is 14 amino acids long. Losses at the gene ends were 1 base for V and 8 bases for J; bases not matched to a gene: 7. This CDR3 is CASSLNQGASGYTF. In DNA, the CDR3 is TGTGCCAGCAGCTTGAATCAGGGGGCGTCGGGCTACACCTTC. Supplemented by reference TRBV5-5 and TRBJ1-2, the full variable domain reads DAGVTQSPTHLIKTRGQQVTLRCSPISGHKSVSWYQQVLGQGPQFIFQYYEKEERGRGNFPDRFSARQFPNYSSELNVNALLLGDSALYLCASSLNQGASGYTFGSGTRLTVV.

This clone was counted only a few times. The V call is TRBV6-5, the J call TRBJ2-7; 11 nucleotides line up with TRBD2. The CDR3 totals 14 residues. Germline trimming cut 2 bases from V and 3 bases from J; bases unmatched to any gene: 0. Per germline, CDR1 MNHEY and CDR2 SVGAGI. The CDR3 nucleotides are TGTGCCAGCAGTTACACTAGCGGGAGCTACGAGCAGTACTTC. Translation gives CASSYTSGSYEQYF.

This clone has only a few counts. The rearrangement uses TRBV19 and TRBJ2-2; TRBD2 matches 7 bases. The V gene end was trimmed by 2 bases and the J gene end by 2 bases; junction bases not matched to a gene: 5. The V gene's germline CDR1 is LNHDA and CDR2 SQIVND (reference sequence). The CDR3 sequence is 16 residues long. The CDR3 DNA reads TGTGCCAGTAGTATACGCGGGAGCCCCAACACCGGGGAGCTGTTTTTT. Translating gives CASSIRGSPNTGELFF.

A few counts support this clone. The chain combines TRBV4-3 with TRBJ1-2; 9 bases match TRBD1. Trimming cost V 4 bases and J 8 bases; bases outside gene matches: 5. The CDR3 totals 13 residues. Germline CDR1 and CDR2: LGHNA and YSLEER. The CDR3 here is CASSPDRGQGYTF. The CDR3 region has the DNA TGCGCCAGCAGCCCGGACAGGGGACAGGGCTACACCTTC.

This clone has at least ten counts. This chain joins TRBV7-2 and TRBJ2-7; 12 bases agree with TRBD2. V trimming: 1 base; J trimming: 5 bases; junction bases outside the gene matches: 6. Looked up from germline, CDR1 is SGHTA and CDR2 is FQGNSA. CDR3 length: 16 residues. DNA of the CDR3: TGTGCCAGCAGCTTAGTGAGGCTAGCGGGAGGGGACGAGCAGTACTTC. It encodes CASSLVRLAGGDEQYF.

This clone was found a few times. The chain joins TRBV29-1 to TRBJ2-3; tentatively, D is TRBD1 (6 bases). The CDR3 has 11 amino acids. Germline V lookup: CDR1 SQVTM, CDR2 ANQGSEA. Trimming pared 8 bases from V and 1 base from J, leaving 7 bases between. CDR3 region: CSHRGTDTQYF. DNA of the CDR3: TGCAGCCACAGGGGCACAGATACGCAGTATTTT.

This clone has just a few counts. The J gene is TRBJ2-7, the V gene TRBV6-1, with a possible D match to TRBD1 (6 bases). Between the trimmed V and J ends, which lost 0 bases and 4 bases, there was a span of 10 bases. The CDR3 is made up of 14 amino acids. Germline loops: CDR1 MNHNS, CDR2 SASEGT. In nucleotides, the CDR3 is TGTGCCAGCAGTGAAGCGTACCAGGGGTACGAGCAGTACTTC. This sequence encodes CASSEAYQGYEQYF.

This clone occurred a few times. The CDR3 reads CASSLANIGGNEQYF. The CDR3 DNA is TGTGCCAGCAGCTTGGCCAACATAGGAGGGAACGAGCAGTACTTC. The rearrangement links TRBV5-6 to TRBJ2-7, with D possibly being TRBD2 (6 bases). The V gene lost 0 bases and the J gene lost 5 bases, with 15 bases spanning the gap. Germline CDR1 SGHDT, CDR2 YYEEEE. The CDR3 runs to 15 residues.

This clone was detected many times. The rearrangement links TRBV7-2 to TRBJ2-1, with D uncertain. The V end was cut by 1 base, the J end by 0 bases, with 7 bases between. Germline values: CDR1 SGHTA, CDR2 FQGNSA. The CDR3 runs 15 residues. The CDR3 loop reads CASSLGMSSYNEQFF. The CDR3 DNA is TGTGCCAGCAGCTTAGGTATGAGCTCCTACAATGAGCAGTTCTTC.

The genes are TRBV30 and TRBJ1-6; possibly TRBD1 for D (6 bases). The germline CDR1 and CDR2 sequences are GTSNPN and SVGIG (reference sequence). Trimming left V 0 bases short and J 10 bases short, with 16 bases between. The CDR3 spans 15 residues. This CDR3 is CAWSVKSGENSPLHF. The CDR3 DNA sequence: TGTGCCTGGAGTGTTAAATCAGGGGAGAACTCACCCCTCCACTTT.

This clone was detected ten times or more. The rearrangement uses TRBV18 and TRBJ2-7, with a weak D call TRBD1 (5 bases). The V gene's germline CDR1 is KGHSH and CDR2 LQKENI. Trimming removed 3 bases from V and 2 bases from J, with 11 bases in between. The CDR3 covers 14 residues. CDR3 loop: CASSPPGRAYEQYF. In nucleotides, the CDR3 is TGTGCCAGCTCACCTCCGGGCAGGGCCTACGAGCAGTACTTC. Full variable domain (remainder filled in from reference TRBV18 and TRBJ2-7): NAGVMQNPRHLVRRRGQEARLRCSPMKGHSHVYWYRQLPEEGLKFMVYLQKENIIDESGMPKERFSAEFPKEGPSILRIQQVVRGDSAAYFCASSPPGRAYEQYFGPGTRLTVT.